The present T cell receptor beta chain was sequenced within a study of blood T cell repertoires in COVID-19. Overall study: Collection of acute and convalescent COVID-19 samples took place in the United States, Italy and Spain.

Germline CDR1 is MRHNA and CDR2 is SNTAGT. This CDR3 region has 17 residues. Losses at the gene ends were 5 bases for V and 2 bases for J; bases not matched to a gene: 10. This table comes from immunoSEQ multiplex PCR, and its TCRdb copy is limited to in-frame clones, with some not included. The profile covers about 140,000 clones, with around 82% appearing a single time and 5% taken by the ten largest. This sequence originates from a woman aged 50 to 65 with acute or convalescent COVID-19. J is TRBJ2-7 and V is TRBV6-4; TRBD2 matches at 12 bases. Sequenced input: peripheral blood. In DNA, the CDR3 is TGTGCCAGCAGTTCCACCTCGACTAGCGGGGGAACCTACGAGCAGTACTTC. This codes for CASSSTSTSGGTYEQYF.